The T cell receptor beta chain described here comes from a study of blood T cell repertoires in COVID-19. Turning to the study itself: T cells, B-cell-depleted T cells, or PBMCs supplied cDNA or gDNA.

In the source study's methods: The authors estimated nucleated cell counts from reference gene primer amplification. Libraries were prepared by immunoSEQ multiplex PCR; TCRdb keeps only in-frame clonotypes and omits some of them. V and J calls and clone size are as listed in that table; D and trimming were resolved from the DNA. The sample has roughly 240,000 clones, around 89% seen once; the top ten hold roughly 2.3%. The CDR3 extends over 13 amino acids. Unmatched junction bases numbered 5, after V lost 6 bases and J lost 3 bases. The germline V gene has CDR1 MNHEY and CDR2 SVGAGI. The sample consisted of PBMCs or T cells enriched from blood (not recorded which). The receptor was isolated from a woman aged 40 to 50 with acute COVID-19. V gene TRBV6-5 combines with J gene TRBJ2-7; 7 bases line up with TRBD2. For the CDR3, the DNA is TGTGCCAGCAGGAGCGGGGAACTCTACGAGCAGTACTTC. It translates to CASRSGELYEQYF.